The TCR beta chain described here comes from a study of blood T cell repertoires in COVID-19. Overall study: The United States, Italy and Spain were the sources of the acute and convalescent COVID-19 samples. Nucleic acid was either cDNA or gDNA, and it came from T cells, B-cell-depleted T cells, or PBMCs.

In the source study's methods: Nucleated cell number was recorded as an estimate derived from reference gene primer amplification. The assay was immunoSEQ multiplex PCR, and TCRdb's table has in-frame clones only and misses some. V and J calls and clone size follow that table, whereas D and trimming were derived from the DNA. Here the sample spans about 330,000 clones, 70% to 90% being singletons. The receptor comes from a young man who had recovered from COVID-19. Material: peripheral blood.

CDR3 in amino acids: CASSGLTDTQYF. CDR3 sequence (DNA): TGTGCCAGCAGCGGGCTCACAGATACGCAGTATTTT. This chain connects TRBV7-9 to TRBJ2-3; D is unclear. There are 12 residues in the CDR3. Trimming took 5 bases from V and 2 from J, leaving 5 bases between them. The germline CDR1 and CDR2 sequences are SEHNR and FQNEAQ (reference sequence).